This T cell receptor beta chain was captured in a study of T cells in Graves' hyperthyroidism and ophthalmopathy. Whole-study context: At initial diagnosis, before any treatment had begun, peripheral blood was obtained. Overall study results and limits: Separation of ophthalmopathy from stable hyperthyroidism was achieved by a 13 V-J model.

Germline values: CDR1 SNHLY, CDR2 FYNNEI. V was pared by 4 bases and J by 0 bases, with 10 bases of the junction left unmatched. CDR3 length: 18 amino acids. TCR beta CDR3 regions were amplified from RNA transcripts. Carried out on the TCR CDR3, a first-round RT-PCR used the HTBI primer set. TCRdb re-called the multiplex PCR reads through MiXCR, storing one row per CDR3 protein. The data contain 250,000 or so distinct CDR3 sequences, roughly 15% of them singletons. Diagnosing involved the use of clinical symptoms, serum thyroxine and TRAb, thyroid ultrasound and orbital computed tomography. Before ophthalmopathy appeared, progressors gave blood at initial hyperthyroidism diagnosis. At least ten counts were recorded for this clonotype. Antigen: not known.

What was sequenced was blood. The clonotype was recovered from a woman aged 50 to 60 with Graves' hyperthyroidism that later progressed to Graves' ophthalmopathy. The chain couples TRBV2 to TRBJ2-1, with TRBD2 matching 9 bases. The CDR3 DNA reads TGTGCCAGCAGTGGGGCTAGCGGGGTTCAAATCTCCTACAATGAGCAGTTCTTC. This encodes CASSGASGVQISYNEQFF.